The 20 T cell receptor beta chains in this list originate from one sample, sequenced in a study of tumor and adjacent non-tumor tissue in lung cancer. TCRbeta libraries were built with three rounds of nested PCR, modified from ARM-PCR. TCRdb reprocessed the multiplex PCR reads with MiXCR, giving one entry per CDR3 protein. The table shows about 60,000 distinct CDR3 sequences, with about 63% occurring only once. The template was RNA from unsorted bulk tissue. More than 3 cm separated this lung sample from the edge of the tumor. The sequencing sample was made of distant non-tumor lung tissue. The origin of the receptors is a man between 65 and 85 years old with non-small cell lung cancer.

This clonotype was seen only a few times. V and J are TRBV7-3 and TRBJ1-2, with D perhaps TRBD1 (6 bases). Trimming pared 5 bases from V and 8 bases from J, leaving 18 bases between. The CDR3 covers 14 residues. The germline CDR1 and CDR2 sequences are SGHTA and FQGTGA. The CDR3 here is CASSPGDKLGGYTF. The CDR3 DNA is TGTGCCAGCAGCCCAGGGGACAAGCTCGGGGGCTACACCTTC.

Turning to this clonotype: It is likely a read error, because the conserved phenylalanine at the end of the CDR3 is missing. The chain carries TRBV6-4 and TRBJ2-1; 9 bases agree with TRBD2. V was pared by 2 bases and J by 3 bases, with 2 bases of the junction left unmatched. The length of the CDR3 is 15 residues. The V gene's germline CDR1 is MRHNA and CDR2 SNTAGT. Written as DNA, the CDR3 is TGTGCCAGCAGTGACGTTAGCGGGGGCTACAATGAGCAGTTCTTA. It encodes CASSDVSGGYNEQFL.

The CDR3 region has the DNA TGCAGCATCTCCGTGTGGCAGGGAGTGGACGAGCAGTACTTC. This gives the protein CSISVWQGVDEQYF. The V call is TRBV29-1, the J call TRBJ2-7; D assignment may be TRBD1 or TRBD2 (5 bases each). The CDR3 covers 14 residues. The germline CDR1 and CDR2 sequences are SQVTM and ANQGSEA. Trimming shortened V by 8 bases and J by 5 bases, and 22 bases separated the two germline ends.

Concerning this clonotype itself: This may be a read error, as it is one base from a much larger clone. The chain carries TRBV4-1 and TRBJ2-1; 7 nucleotides line up with TRBD2. Trimming removed 0 bases from V and 9 bases from J; junction bases left unmatched: 17. The CDR3 consists of 18 residues. Germline lookup yields CDR1 MGHRA and CDR2 YSYEKL. The CDR3: CASSQDPPPQLASGEQFF. The CDR3 DNA reads TGCGCCAGCAGCCAAGATCCCCCCCCACAACTAGCGTCCGGTGAGCAGTTCTTC.

On this clonotype: Because it lacks the conserved phenylalanine or tryptophan at the end, this CDR3 is likely a read error. This sequence joins TRBV19 and TRBJ2-3, with a weak D call TRBD2 (6 bases). V gave up 7 bases and J gave up 0 bases, with 8 bases separating them. The CDR3 sequence is 13 residues long. Germline CDR1 reads LNHDA; CDR2 reads SQIVND (reference sequence). CDR3 nucleotide sequence: TGTGCCAGTACCGGGACTAGCACAGATACGCAGTATCTT. Encoded protein: CASTGTSTDTQYL.

The rearrangement joins TRBV5-4 to TRBJ2-7; a weak D match, TRBD2 (7 bases). The CDR3 is 12 amino acids. The germline V gene encodes CDR1 SGHNT and CDR2 YYREEE (reference sequence). V lost 6 bases to trimming and J lost 6 bases, with 13 bases between them. The CDR3 sequence: CASIGEGGEQYF. The CDR3 nucleotides read TGTGCCAGCATCGGGGAGGGGGGCGAGCAGTACTTC. Full variable domain (rest looked up from reference TRBV5-4 and TRBJ2-7): ETGVTQSPTHLIKTRGQQVTLRCSSQSGHNTVSWYQQALGQGPQFIFQYYREEENGRGNFPPRFSGLQFPNYSSELNVNALELDDSALYLCASIGEGGEQYFGPGTRLTVT.

The chain is built from TRBV5-1 and TRBJ2-5; maybe TRBD2 (6 bases). Germline assignment: CDR1 SGHRS and CDR2 YFSETQ. The CDR3 is 17 amino acids. V lost 3 bases and J 5 bases, leaving 23 bases between the germline ends. Here the CDR3 DNA reads TGCGCCAGCAGCTCCCCGGCGGGATCGTCGGTTGATGAGACCCAGTACTTC. It translates to CASSSPAGSSVDETQYF.

Comment on this clonotype: A much larger clone is a single base away; this may be a read error. The rearrangement uses TRBV12-3 or TRBV12-4 and TRBJ1-5; 9 bases agree with TRBD1. The assigned J gene may be wrong: the sequence end matches TRBJ2-3 better. The CDR3 is 14 residues long. CDR3 sequence: CASSQTGGHQPQYF. For the CDR3, the DNA is TGTGCCAGCAGTCAGACAGGGGGTCATCAGCCCCAGTATTTT.

V and J are TRBV28 and TRBJ2-1; D is ambiguous. Trimming removed 8 bases at V and 7 bases at J, with 15 bases between. The CDR3 spans 13 residues. Germline V gene lookup returns CDR1 MDHEN and CDR2 SYDVKM. The CDR3 is CASRPDILNEQFF. For the CDR3, the DNA is TGTGCCAGCCGCCCGGATATCTTAAATGAGCAGTTCTTC.

Remarks on this clonotype: The conserved phenylalanine or tryptophan is not found at the CDR3 terminus, so this likely reflects a read error. This sequence joins TRBV11-1 and TRBJ2-6; D is uncertain. The CDR3 has 16 amino acids. V was cut by 5 bases and J by 0 bases, with 11 bases left in between. From germline, CDR1 is SGHAT and CDR2 FQDESV (reference sequence). The CDR3 bases are TGTGCCAGCAGCCAACCGAGACCCTCTGGGGCCAACGTCCTGACTTCC. Translation gives CASSQPRPSGANVLTS.

Concerning this clonotype itself: One end of the junction is discordant with germline, which a read error may explain. The J gene is TRBJ2-5, the V gene TRBV20-1; D unclear. Germline V lookup: CDR1 DFQATT, CDR2 SNEGSKA (reference sequence). CDR3 length: 9 amino acids. The CDR3 DNA reads TGCGGTGCTAGGGAGACCCAGTACTTC. Its translation: CGARETQYF.

As regards this clonotype: One junction end disagrees with the germline gene, perhaps due to a read error. The V call is TRBV2, the J call TRBJ2-1; D not certain. The CDR3 consists of 13 residues. The germline CDR1 and CDR2 sequences are SNHLY and FYNNEI. The CDR3 sequence is CASSEGSGVEQLF. The DNA for the CDR3 is TGTGCCAGCAGTGAAGGGTCTGGGGTTGAGCAGCTCTTC.

This clonotype has a single count. A read error may explain this, as a much larger clone is one base away. The chain joins TRBV6-6 to TRBJ1-5; tentative D call: TRBD1 (6 bases). Looked up from germline, CDR1 is MNHNY and CDR2 is SVGAGI (reference sequence). The CDR3 covers 18 residues. In DNA, the CDR3 is TGTGCCAGCAGTAACCCCCCGGACAGACTACTTAGCAATCAGCACCAGCATTTT. It yields the protein CASSNPPDRLLSNQHQHF.

With respect to this clonotype: The junction and the germline gene differ at one end; a read error may be behind it. J is TRBJ1-2 and V is TRBV11-2; possible D gene TRBD1, 5 bases. Germline V gives CDR1 SGHAT, CDR2 FQNNGV. The CDR3 totals 15 residues. The CDR3 here is CVSNLVGRPRWGYTF. CDR3 DNA: TGTGTCAGCAACTTAGTCGGACGGCCCCGTTGGGGGTACACCTTC.

With regard to this clonotype: A read error may be the cause here, since a much bigger clone is one base away. CDR3 nucleotide sequence: TGTGCCTGGAGTGTTGGGGAGCTGTTCCCTGAGCAGTTCTTC. This codes for CAWSVGELFPEQFF. V and J are TRBV30 and TRBJ2-1, with D possibly being TRBD2 (5 bases). This CDR3 comprises 14 residues. The germline V and J ends were trimmed by 0 bases and 9 bases, with 15 bases remaining between them. From germline, CDR1 is GTSNPN and CDR2 SVGIG (reference sequence).

In its sample, this clonotype was seen many times. The rearrangement uses TRBV12-3 or TRBV12-4 and TRBJ1-4; a possible D gene is TRBD1 (5 bases). V gave up 3 bases and J gave up 7 bases, with 24 bases separating them. The CDR3 contains 18 residues. The CDR3 sequence is CASSFEVSGLGGVEKLFF. In DNA form, the CDR3 reads TGTGCCAGCAGTTTCGAAGTATCTGGACTTGGAGGGGTTGAAAAACTGTTTTTT.

Comment on this clonotype: A much larger clone sits a single nucleotide away, making a read error possible. This chain links TRBV10-3 with TRBJ2-1, with 14 bases matching TRBD2. Germline V CDR1 and CDR2: ENHRY, SYGVKD. CDR3 length: 17 residues. The CDR3 loop reads CVISASQGTSGSNEQFF. DNA of the CDR3: TGTGTCATCAGTGCCTCTCAGGGGACTAGCGGGAGTAATGAGCAGTTCTTC.

Turning to this clonotype: A much larger clone lies a single base off, so this may be a read error. J is TRBJ2-2 and V is TRBV5-6, with D perhaps matching TRBD2 (5 bases). With 2 bases removed from V and 6 bases from J, the gap between germline ends came to 17 bases. CDR3 length equals 16 residues. Germline V gene lookup returns CDR1 SGHDT and CDR2 YYEEEE. CDR3 residues: CASSLQLVGDSGELFF. The CDR3, as DNA: TGTGCCAGCAGCTTACAACTAGTGGGAGACTCCGGGGAGCTGTTTTTT.

Concerning this clonotype: Germline and junction disagree at one end, which may indicate a read error. V gene TRBV6-5 combines with J gene TRBJ1-4, with 7 bases aligning to TRBD1. The CDR3 has 17 residues. Germline CDR1 MNHEY, CDR2 SVGAGI. The CDR3 sequence: CASSYSAADRSNEKLLF. The DNA of the CDR3 is TGTGCCAGCAGTTACAGTGCTGCGGACAGGAGCAATGAAAAACTACTTTTT.

The gene calls are TRBV4-1 and TRBJ2-1; 9 nucleotides align to TRBD2. Germline-derived CDR1 and CDR2 are MGHRA and YSYEKL. This CDR3 is 17 amino acids long. Trimming took 2 bases from V and 8 from J; bases not matched to a gene: 13. CDR3 loop: CASSQKQSSGSLHEQFF. As DNA, the CDR3 is TGCGCCAGCAGCCAAAAGCAAAGTAGCGGGAGTTTGCATGAGCAGTTCTTC.